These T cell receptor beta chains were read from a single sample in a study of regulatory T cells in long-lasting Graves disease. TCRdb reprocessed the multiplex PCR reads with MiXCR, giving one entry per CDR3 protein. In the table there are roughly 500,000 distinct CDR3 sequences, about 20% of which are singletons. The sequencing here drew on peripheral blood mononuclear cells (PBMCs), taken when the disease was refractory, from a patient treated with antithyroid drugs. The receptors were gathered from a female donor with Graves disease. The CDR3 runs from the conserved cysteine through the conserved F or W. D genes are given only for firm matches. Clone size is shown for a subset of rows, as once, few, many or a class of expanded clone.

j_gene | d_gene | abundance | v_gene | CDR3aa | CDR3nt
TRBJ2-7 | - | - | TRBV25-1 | CASNYNHEQYF | TGTGCCAGCAATTATAACCACGAGCAGTACTTC
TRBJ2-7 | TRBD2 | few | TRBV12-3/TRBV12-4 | CASRLAGIREQYF | TGTGCCAGCAGGCTAGCGGGAATTAGGGAGCAGTACTTC
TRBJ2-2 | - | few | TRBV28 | CASSIPGRATGELFF | TGTGCCAGCAGTATCCCGGGACGGGCCACCGGGGAGCTGTTTTTT
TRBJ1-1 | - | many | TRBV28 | CASSSRLDTEAFF | TGTGCCAGCAGTTCTCGCCTAGACACTGAAGCTTTCTTT
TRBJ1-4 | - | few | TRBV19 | CAAGALGTSTNEKLFF | TGTGCGGCAGGGGCACTGGGGACCTCAACTAATGAAAAACTGTTTTTT
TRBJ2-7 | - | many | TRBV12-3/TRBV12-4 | CASSFRTAEQYF | TGTGCCAGCAGTTTCCGCACAGCCGAGCAGTACTTC
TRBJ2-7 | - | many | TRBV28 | CASSLGRLQTYEQYF | TGTGCCAGCAGTTTAGGGCGGTTACAAACCTACGAGCAGTACTTC
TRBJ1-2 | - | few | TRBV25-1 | CASSPPWTDGYTF | TGTGCCAGCAGTCCCCCGTGGACGGATGGCTACACCTTC
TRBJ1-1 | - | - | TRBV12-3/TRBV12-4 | CAGSFGQPNTEAFF | TGTGCCGGCAGTTTTGGACAGCCGAACACTGAAGCTTTCTTT
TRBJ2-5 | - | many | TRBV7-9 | CASSIFQETQYF | TGTGCCAGCAGCATCTTCCAAGAGACCCAGTACTTC
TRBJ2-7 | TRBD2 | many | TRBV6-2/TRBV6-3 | CASSYDPSGIFTYEQYF | TGTGCCAGCAGCTATGACCCTAGCGGAATTTTCACCTACGAGCAGTACTTC